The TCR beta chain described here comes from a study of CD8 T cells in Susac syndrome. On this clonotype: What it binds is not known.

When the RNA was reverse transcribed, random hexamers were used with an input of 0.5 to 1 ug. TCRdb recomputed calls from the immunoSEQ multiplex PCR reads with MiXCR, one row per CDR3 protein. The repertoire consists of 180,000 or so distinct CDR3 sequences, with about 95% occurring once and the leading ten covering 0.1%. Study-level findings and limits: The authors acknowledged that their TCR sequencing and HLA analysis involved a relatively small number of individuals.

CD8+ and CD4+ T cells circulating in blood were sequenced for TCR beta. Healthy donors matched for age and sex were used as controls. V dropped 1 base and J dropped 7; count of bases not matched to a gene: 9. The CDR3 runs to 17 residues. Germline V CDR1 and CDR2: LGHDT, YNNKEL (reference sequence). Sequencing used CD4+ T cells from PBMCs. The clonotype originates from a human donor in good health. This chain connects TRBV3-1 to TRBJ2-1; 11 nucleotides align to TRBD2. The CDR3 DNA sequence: TGTGCCAGCAGCCAAGCCCGCCTTCCTAGCGGGAGGAATGAGCAGTTCTTC. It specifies CASSQARLPSGRNEQFF.